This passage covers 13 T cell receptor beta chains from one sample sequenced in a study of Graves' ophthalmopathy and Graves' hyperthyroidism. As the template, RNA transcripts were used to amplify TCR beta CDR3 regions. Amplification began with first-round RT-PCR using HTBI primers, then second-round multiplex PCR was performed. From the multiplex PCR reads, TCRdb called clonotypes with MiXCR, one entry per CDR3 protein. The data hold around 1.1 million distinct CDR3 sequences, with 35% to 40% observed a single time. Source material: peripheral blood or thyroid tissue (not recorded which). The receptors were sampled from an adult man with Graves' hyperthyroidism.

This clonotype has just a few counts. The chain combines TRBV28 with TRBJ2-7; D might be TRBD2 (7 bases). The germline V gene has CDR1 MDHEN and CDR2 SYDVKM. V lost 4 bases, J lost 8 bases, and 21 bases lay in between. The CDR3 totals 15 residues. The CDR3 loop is CASSSPGRGLGKQYF. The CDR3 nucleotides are TGTGCCAGCAGTTCTCCGGGGAGGGGGTTGGGGAAGCAGTACTTC.

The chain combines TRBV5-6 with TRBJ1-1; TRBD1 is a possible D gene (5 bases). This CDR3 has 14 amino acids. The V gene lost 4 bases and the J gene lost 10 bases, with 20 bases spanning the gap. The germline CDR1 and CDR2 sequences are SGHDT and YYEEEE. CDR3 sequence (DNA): TGTGCCAGCAGCACCCGGGGGTCGGCAGTGGGAGCTTTCTTT. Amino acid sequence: CASSTRGSAVGAFF.

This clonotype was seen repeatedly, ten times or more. CDR3 sequence reads: CASSDSADTGELFF. The DNA for the CDR3 is TGTGCCAGCAGTGACTCGGCAGACACCGGGGAGCTGTTTTTT. The V and J genes are TRBV6-4 and TRBJ2-2; D gene ambiguous. CDR1 is MRHNA and CDR2 is SNTAGT in the germline V gene. The CDR3 runs to 14 residues. Trimming removed 0 bases from V and 3 bases from J, with 5 bases in between.

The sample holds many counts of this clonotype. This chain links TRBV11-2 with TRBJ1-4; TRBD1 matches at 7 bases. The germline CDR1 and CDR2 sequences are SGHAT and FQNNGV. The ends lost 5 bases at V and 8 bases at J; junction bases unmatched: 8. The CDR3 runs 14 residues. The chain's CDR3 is CASSTTGKGEKLFF. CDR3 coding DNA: TGTGCCAGCAGCACGACAGGGAAGGGCGAAAAACTGTTTTTT.

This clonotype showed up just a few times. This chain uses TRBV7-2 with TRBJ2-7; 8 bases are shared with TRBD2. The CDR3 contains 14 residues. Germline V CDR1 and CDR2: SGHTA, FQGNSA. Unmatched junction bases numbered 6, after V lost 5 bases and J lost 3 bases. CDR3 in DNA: TGTGCCAGCAGCATACGGGAGGGGGGCTACGAGCAGTACTTC. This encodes CASSIREGGYEQYF. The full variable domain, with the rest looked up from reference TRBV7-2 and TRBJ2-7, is GAGVSQSPSNKVTEKGKDVELRCDPISGHTALYWYRQSLGQGLEFLIYFQGNSAPDKSGLPSDRFSAERTGGSVSTLTIQRTQQEDSAVYLCASSIREGGYEQYFGPGTRLTVT.

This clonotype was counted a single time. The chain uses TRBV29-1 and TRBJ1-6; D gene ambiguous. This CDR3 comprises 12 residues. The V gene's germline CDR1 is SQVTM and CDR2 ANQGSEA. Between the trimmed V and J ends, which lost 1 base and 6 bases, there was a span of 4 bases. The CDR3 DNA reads TGCAGCGTTGAAGGGGCTAATTCACCCCTCCACTTT. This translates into CSVEGANSPLHF.

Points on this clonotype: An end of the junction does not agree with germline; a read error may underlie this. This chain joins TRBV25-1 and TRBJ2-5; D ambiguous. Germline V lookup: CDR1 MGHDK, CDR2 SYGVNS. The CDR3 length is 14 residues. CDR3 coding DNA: TGTGCCAGCAGCGGCCTACCCCAGGACCGGAAGACGGACTTC. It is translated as CASSGLPQDRKTDF.

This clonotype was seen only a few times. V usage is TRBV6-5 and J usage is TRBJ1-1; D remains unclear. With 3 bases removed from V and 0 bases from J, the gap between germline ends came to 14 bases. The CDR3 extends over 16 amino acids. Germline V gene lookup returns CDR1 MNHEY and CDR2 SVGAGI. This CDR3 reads CASSYLSQPMNTEAFF. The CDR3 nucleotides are TGTGCCAGCAGTTATCTATCCCAACCCATGAACACTGAAGCTTTCTTT.

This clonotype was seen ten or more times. This CDR3 reads CASRRLADPLSEQYF. Here the CDR3 DNA reads TGTGCCAGCAGGAGGTTGGCGGACCCCCTTTCCGAGCAGTACTTC. This chain links TRBV2 with TRBJ2-7, with D hard to call. This CDR3 has 15 amino acids. The germline V gene encodes CDR1 SNHLY and CDR2 FYNNEI. V lost 6 bases and J lost 6, with 21 bases in between. Together with reference TRBV2 and TRBJ2-7, the CDR3 gives the full variable domain: EPEVTQTPSHQVTQMGQEVILRCVPISNHLYFYWYRQILGQKVEFLVSFYNNEISEKSEIFDDQFSVERPDGSNFTLKIRSTKLEDSAMYFCASRRLADPLSEQYFGPGTRLTVT.

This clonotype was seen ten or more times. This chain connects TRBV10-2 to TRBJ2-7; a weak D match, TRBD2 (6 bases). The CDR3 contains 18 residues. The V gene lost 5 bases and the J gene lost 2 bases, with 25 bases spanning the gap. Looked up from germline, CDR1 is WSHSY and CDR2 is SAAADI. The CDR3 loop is CASSFRIRSGRTTYEQYF. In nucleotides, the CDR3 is TGCGCCAGCAGTTTCAGAATTAGGAGCGGGCGGACCACCTACGAGCAGTACTTC.

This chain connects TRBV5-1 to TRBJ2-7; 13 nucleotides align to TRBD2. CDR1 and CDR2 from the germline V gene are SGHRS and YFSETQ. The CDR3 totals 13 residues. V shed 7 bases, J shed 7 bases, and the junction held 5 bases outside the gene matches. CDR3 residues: CASRTSGSEEQYF. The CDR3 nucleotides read TGCGCCAGCCGGACTAGCGGGAGTGAGGAGCAGTACTTC.

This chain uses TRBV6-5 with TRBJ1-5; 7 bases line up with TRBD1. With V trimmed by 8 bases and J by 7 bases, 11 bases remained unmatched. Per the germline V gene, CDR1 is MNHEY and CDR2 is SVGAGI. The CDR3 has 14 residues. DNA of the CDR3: TGTGCCAGCGGCGAGACAGGGAGAGGACAGCCCCAGCATTTT. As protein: CASGETGRGQPQHF.

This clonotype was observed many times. CDR3 nucleotides: TGTGCCAGCAGCTTGGGACAGGGGGGAATGTCCTATGGCTACACCTTC. Protein: CASSLGQGGMSYGYTF. The chain carries TRBV11-2 and TRBJ1-2; 11 bases match TRBD1. Germline V gene lookup returns CDR1 SGHAT and CDR2 FQNNGV. CDR3 length: 16 amino acids. Germline trimming cut 3 bases from V and 4 bases from J; bases unmatched to any gene: 7.